This passage covers 28 T cell receptor beta chains from one sample sequenced in a study of molecular identifiers for immune sequencing clone quantification (dated by TCRdb to 2017 to 2018). Libraries were made using PCR. The listed sequencing device is Illumina HiSeq 4000. TCRdb itself trimmed the public reads at Q25 with fastp, ran MiXCR and retained productive beta chains. Every distinct CDR3 protein forms one entry, paired with its most common genes and DNA. Counted in this sample were 550,000 to 750,000 distinct CDR3 sequences; approximately 20% of them appeared once. The leading ten clones occupy 0.85% to 0.9% of the sample. Sequenced sample: naive CD8+ T cells from blood, with Jurkat cell RNA spiked in. This sample's cell subset or site label indicates: FACS-sorted CD8+CD4-CCR7+CD45RA+ naive T cells. Every receptor here comes from a human donor in good health. Some libraries in this study had Jurkat cell RNA spiked in.

A word on this clonotype: At one of its ends the junction is not consistent with the germline gene, which may arise from a read error. This chain links TRBV27 with TRBJ2-7; perhaps TRBD1 as D (6 bases). Per germline, CDR1 MNHEY and CDR2 SMNVEV (reference sequence). The CDR3 runs 14 residues. This CDR3 reads CASSKQGKAYERYF. The CDR3 bases are TGTGCCAGCAGCAAACAGGGTAAGGCCTACGAGCGGTACTTC.

The chain uses TRBV10-3 and TRBJ2-7, with D perhaps matching TRBD1 (6 bases). Germline lookup yields CDR1 ENHRY and CDR2 SYGVKD. Trimming removed 6 bases from V and 5 bases from J, with 11 bases in between. CDR3 length: 12 residues. In DNA form, the CDR3 reads TGTGCCATCAGGGTAACAGGGAACGAGCAGTACTTC. This codes for CAIRVTGNEQYF.

This clonotype was picked up a small number of times. The J gene is TRBJ1-2, the V gene TRBV29-1; D call uncertain. The ends were cut back, 3 bases at V and 8 bases at J, with 13 bases in the middle. This CDR3 region has 12 residues. Per germline, CDR1 SQVTM and CDR2 ANQGSEA. The CDR3 spells CSVETGLYGYTF. The CDR3 DNA is TGCAGCGTTGAGACGGGGTTGTACGGCTACACCTTC. Complete variable domain (other parts from reference TRBV29-1 and TRBJ1-2): SAVISQKPSRDICQRGTSLTIQCQVDSQVTMMFWYRQQPGQSLTLIATANQGSEATYESGFVIDKFPISRPNLTFSTLTVSNMSPEDSSIYLCSVETGLYGYTFGSGTRLTVV.

This clonotype was seen only a few times. The V and J genes are TRBV6-1 and TRBJ1-5; D perhaps matches TRBD1 (5 bases). CDR3 length equals 15 residues. V lost 5 bases to trimming and J lost 0 bases, with 11 bases between them. The germline CDR1 and CDR2 sequences are MNHNS and SASEGT. CDR3 amino acids: CASSQTANSNQPQHF. In nucleotides, the CDR3 is TGTGCCAGCAGTCAGACAGCTAATAGCAATCAGCCCCAGCATTTT.

Of note for this clonotype: The junction departs from germline at one end; a sequencing error may be responsible. The V call is TRBV2, the J call TRBJ2-5; 11 positions agree with TRBD1. Germline V gene lookup returns CDR1 SNHLY and CDR2 FYNNEI. The CDR3 sequence is 15 residues long. The CDR3 sequence is CTSSLGQGEEETQYF. CDR3 nucleotides: TGTACCAGCAGTCTGGGACAGGGGGAGGAGGAGACCCAGTACTTC.

This clonotype was seen ten or more times. V gene TRBV24-1 combines with J gene TRBJ2-5; a possible D gene is TRBD2 (6 bases). The CDR3 consists of 14 residues. Germline values: CDR1 KGHDR, CDR2 SFDVKD. Trimming removed 2 bases from V and 5 bases from J, with 11 bases in between. CDR3 loop: CATSDSTGGETQYF. The CDR3 DNA sequence: TGTGCCACCAGTGATTCGACCGGGGGTGAGACCCAGTACTTC.

This clonotype showed up many times. The CDR3 reads CSAYTGAGVTEAFF. In DNA form, the CDR3 reads TGCAGTGCTTACACAGGGGCTGGGGTCACTGAAGCTTTCTTT. The rearrangement joins TRBV20-1 to TRBJ1-1; 7 bases line up with TRBD1. This CDR3 has 14 amino acids. J was trimmed by 4 bases and V by 5 bases; bases with no gene match: 10. CDR1 and CDR2 from the germline V gene are DFQATT and SNEGSKA (reference sequence).

This clonotype showed up many times. The chain links TRBV7-2 to TRBJ2-2; D may be TRBD1 (6 bases). The CDR3 sequence is 14 residues long. With 7 bases removed from V and 7 bases from J, the gap between germline ends came to 16 bases. The germline V gene has CDR1 SGHTA and CDR2 FQGNSA. CDR3: CASILTGFDGELFF. The DNA for the CDR3 is TGTGCCAGCATCCTAACAGGGTTCGACGGGGAGCTGTTTTTT.

This clonotype showed up just a few times. This chain connects TRBV7-6 to TRBJ2-2; tentative D call: TRBD2 (5 bases). The germline CDR1 and CDR2 sequences are SGHVS and FNYEAQ. The CDR3 is 15 residues long. V lost 5 bases and J lost 6, with 16 bases in between. The CDR3 reads CASSSSGSPAGELFF. The CDR3 DNA reads as TGTGCCAGCAGCAGCTCGGGATCCCCGGCCGGGGAGCTGTTTTTT.

This clonotype was found many times. The chain combines TRBV5-1 with TRBJ1-2, with D unclear. The CDR3 length is 14 residues. CDR1 SGHRS and CDR2 YFSETQ come from the germline V gene. The ends were cut back, 5 bases at V and 3 bases at J, with 14 bases in the middle. The CDR3 nucleotides are TGCGCCAGCAGGGACGACACGTACTACTATGGCTACACCTTC. Its translation: CASRDDTYYYGYTF.

In its sample, this clonotype was seen many times. The chain couples TRBV4-1 to TRBJ2-2, with D perhaps being TRBD1 or TRBD2 (6 bases each). CDR1 MGHRA and CDR2 YSYEKL come from the germline V gene. The CDR3 spans 15 residues. The germline V and J ends were trimmed by 6 bases and 0 bases, with 11 bases remaining between them. For the CDR3, the DNA is TGCGCCAGCAGTCCGGGGGCGGCGAACACCGGGGAGCTGTTTTTT. Translating gives CASSPGAANTGELFF.

This clonotype came up a few times. V usage is TRBV7-9 and J usage is TRBJ2-7; 8 nucleotides line up with TRBD2. This CDR3 has 14 amino acids. V was pared by 4 bases and J by 5 bases, with 7 bases of the junction left unmatched. From germline, CDR1 is SEHNR and CDR2 FQNEAQ (reference sequence). The CDR3 here is CASSSYSGGDEQYF. The DNA of the CDR3 is TGTGCCAGCAGCTCCTATTCGGGGGGGGACGAGCAGTACTTC.

The chain joins TRBV4-3 to TRBJ1-5; D possibly corresponds to TRBD1 (5 bases). The CDR3 totals 17 residues. V was trimmed by 0 bases and J by 2 bases, leaving 14 bases between them. Per the germline V gene, CDR1 is LGHNA and CDR2 is YSLEER. Here the CDR3 reads CASSQDSGAGGNQPQHF. In nucleotides, the CDR3 is TGCGCCAGCAGCCAAGATTCCGGGGCGGGAGGCAATCAGCCCCAGCATTTT.

With regard to this clonotype: This could be a read error, since a much larger clone is one nucleotide away. Given the absence of the conserved phenylalanine or tryptophan at the CDR3 end, a read error is likely. The J gene is TRBJ1-6, the V gene TRBV4-3; no clear D gene. V shed 0 bases and J shed 11 bases, with 14 bases lying between them. This CDR3 has 15 residues. Per germline, CDR1 LGHNA and CDR2 YSLEER. The CDR3 sequence is CASSQDKGGSPPLHL. The CDR3 DNA reads TGCGCCAGCAGCCAAGATAAGGGCGGGAGCCCACCCCTCCACCTT.

This clonotype was detected only a few times. The chain carries TRBV2 and TRBJ2-3; TRBD2 agrees at 10 bases. With 3 bases clipped from V and 2 bases from J, the junction kept 5 bases outside the gene matches. The CDR3 has 16 residues. Germline V CDR1 and CDR2: SNHLY, FYNNEI. The CDR3 DNA sequence: TGTGCCAGCAGTGACAGGACTAGCGGACACACAGATACGCAGTATTTT. This encodes CASSDRTSGHTDTQYF. The complete variable domain, with remaining parts taken from reference TRBV2 and TRBJ2-3, reads EPEVTQTPSHQVTQMGQEVILRCVPISNHLYFYWYRQILGQKVEFLVSFYNNEISEKSEIFDDQFSVERPDGSNFTLKIRSTKLEDSAMYFCASSDRTSGHTDTQYFGPGTRLTVL.

This clonotype was picked up a small number of times. The chain links TRBV7-8 to TRBJ1-6; a weak D match, TRBD1 (5 bases). CDR1 and CDR2 (germline): SGHVS, FQNEAQ. Trimming cost V 8 bases and J 2 bases, with 16 bases left between them. This CDR3 spans 16 amino acids. DNA of the CDR3: TGTGCCAGCGGGGGTAACGTTGTCCCCTATAATTCACCCCTCCACTTT. It specifies CASGGNVVPYNSPLHF.

This clonotype was detected many times. The V gene is TRBV4-1, the J gene TRBJ1-1; D unclear. V lost 1 base and J 1 base, leaving 10 bases between the germline ends. CDR1 MGHRA and CDR2 YSYEKL come from the germline V gene. The CDR3 has 15 amino acids. In nucleotides, the CDR3 is TGCGCCAGCAGCCAAGTCCCAGGAGAGAACACTGAAGCTTTCTTT. Residues: CASSQVPGENTEAFF.

This clonotype was seen more than once but under ten times. The chain uses TRBV5-6 and TRBJ2-5; D possibly corresponds to TRBD2 (5 bases). Deletions cut 4 bases from V and 5 bases from J, with 21 bases between. The CDR3 is 16 amino acids. In germline, CDR1 is SGHDT, CDR2 YYEEEE. The CDR3 region is CASSPLEDGRLETQYF. CDR3 coding DNA: TGTGCCAGCAGCCCCTTGGAGGACGGGCGGCTGGAGACCCAGTACTTC.

About this clonotype itself: Since the CDR3 does not end with the conserved phenylalanine or tryptophan, this likely comes from a read error. This chain connects TRBV7-9 to TRBJ2-7, with D tentatively TRBD1 (5 bases). CDR3 length equals 15 residues. Between the trimmed V and J ends, which lost 0 bases and 3 bases, there was a span of 12 bases. Germline V CDR1 and CDR2: SEHNR, FQNEAQ (reference sequence). CDR3 sequence reads: CASSLATGRGYEQYS. DNA of the CDR3: TGTGCCAGCAGCTTAGCTACAGGCCGTGGCTACGAGCAGTACTCC.

This clonotype showed up many times. This sequence joins TRBV28 and TRBJ2-3; D gene ambiguous. This CDR3 region has 16 residues. CDR1 and CDR2 (germline): MDHEN, SYDVKM. V was shortened by 3 bases and J by 3 bases, with 16 bases between the two germline ends. CDR3: CASSFSRYLQTDTQYF. CDR3 nucleotide sequence: TGTGCCAGCAGTTTCTCTAGGTATTTGCAGACAGATACGCAGTATTTT. Drawing the rest from reference TRBV28 and TRBJ2-3, the complete variable domain is DVKVTQSSRYLVKRTGEKVFLECVQDMDHENMFWYRQDPGLGLRLIYFSYDVKMKEKGDIPEGYSVSREKKERFSLILESASTNQTSMYLCASSFSRYLQTDTQYFGPGTRLTVL.

A note on this clonotype: A much bigger clone sits one base away, suggesting this may be a read error. This chain uses TRBV28 with TRBJ2-7, with TRBD1 matching over 10 bases. CDR3 length: 14 residues. Germline V gene data show CDR1 as MDHEN and CDR2 as SYDVKM. V was clipped by 2 bases and J by 5 bases; unmatched bases: 3. Here the CDR3 DNA reads TGTGCCAGCAGTTTAGGACAGGGGGGGGACGAGCAGTACTTC. Translation: CASSLGQGGDEQYF. Supplemented by reference TRBV28 and TRBJ2-7, the full variable domain reads DVKVTQSSRYLVKRTGEKVFLECVQDMDHENMFWYRQDPGLGLRLIYFSYDVKMKEKGDIPEGYSVSREKKERFSLILESASTNQTSMYLCASSLGQGGDEQYFGPGTRLTVT.

This clonotype was observed a few times. The J gene is TRBJ2-7, the V gene TRBV9, with D possibly being TRBD1 (6 bases). The CDR3 consists of 15 residues. Trimming shortened V by 0 bases and J by 3 bases, and 13 bases separated the two germline ends. CDR1 and CDR2 (germline): SGDLS, YYNGEE. The CDR3 spells CASSVDPGTIYEQYF. The CDR3 region has the DNA TGTGCCAGCAGCGTAGACCCCGGGACAATCTACGAGCAGTACTTC. The whole variable domain, remainder taken from reference TRBV9 and TRBJ2-7, is DSGVTQTPKHLITATGQRVTLRCSPRSGDLSVYWYQQSLDQGLQFLIQYYNGEERAKGNILERFSAQQFPDLHSELNLSSLELGDSALYFCASSVDPGTIYEQYFGPGTRLTVT.

This clonotype was seen a handful of times. This chain links TRBV27 with TRBJ2-7, with 8 bases identical to TRBD1. V lost 0 bases, J lost 3 bases, and 4 bases stayed unmatched. The germline gives CDR1 MNHEY, CDR2 SMNVEV (reference sequence). The CDR3 has 15 amino acids. CDR3 bases: TGTGCCAGCAGTTTATCCGGGACAGGTTACTACGAGCAGTACTTC. As protein: CASSLSGTGYYEQYF.

The chain couples TRBV6-1 to TRBJ2-7; D is unclear. Germline loops: CDR1 MNHNS, CDR2 SASEGT. V lost 5 bases and J lost 1, with 12 bases in between. This CDR3 comprises 14 residues. CDR3 sequence (DNA): TGTGCCAGCAGTACTGTACAGTGGTCCTACGAGCAGTACTTC. Encoded protein: CASSTVQWSYEQYF.

As regards this clonotype: Being one base from a much bigger clone, this may be a read error. This CDR3 is missing its conserved last phenylalanine or tryptophan, likely due to a read error. J is TRBJ1-1 and V is TRBV19, with D possibly being TRBD1 (5 bases). The germline gives CDR1 LNHDA, CDR2 SQIVND (reference sequence). Trimming left V 3 bases short and J 1 base short, with 12 bases between. This CDR3 contains 15 residues. The CDR3 nucleotides are TGTGCCAGTAGTATCATCTCTACAGGGAACACTGAAGCTTTCCTT. As protein: CASSIISTGNTEAFL.

The table lists this clonotype with a few counts. CDR3 sequence (DNA): TGTGCCATCAGTGTGACTAGCGGGAGCCCAGATACGCAGTATTTT. Protein sequence: CAISVTSGSPDTQYF. The chain recombines TRBV10-3 with TRBJ2-3, with 12 bases that match TRBD2. The germline CDR1 and CDR2 sequences are ENHRY and SYGVKD. This CDR3 is 15 amino acids long. The ends lost 4 bases at V and 4 bases at J; junction bases unmatched: 3.

About this clonotype itself: This may stem from a read error, because a much larger clone lies one nucleotide away. Written as DNA, the CDR3 is TGTGCCAGCAGTTACGCACAGGGGGCCACCCCGAACACTGCAGCTTTCTTT. This sequence encodes CASSYAQGATPNTAAFF. The V call is TRBV6-5, the J call TRBJ1-1, with 9 nucleotides matching TRBD1. CDR3 size: 17 residues. CDR1 is MNHEY and CDR2 is SVGAGI in the germline V gene.

In its sample, this clonotype was seen many times. The chain uses TRBV6-2 or TRBV6-3 and TRBJ1-5, with D perhaps TRBD1 (5 bases). CDR3 length: 15 amino acids. Trimming cost V 2 bases and J 6 bases, with 14 bases left between them. CDR1 MNHEY and CDR2 SVGEGT come from the germline V gene. The CDR3 DNA reads as TGTGCCAGCAGTTACCAACAGGTTGAATTTCAGCCCCAGCATTTT. The encoded protein is CASSYQQVEFQPQHF.